These 22 T cell receptor beta chains came from one sample sequenced in a study of T-cell reconstitution after alpha-beta-depleted transplantation in children. The TCRbeta library incorporated unique molecular identifiers. TCRdb itself ran the PCR reads through MiXCR, one entry per CDR3 protein. The sample lists a few hundred thousand distinct CDR3 sequences; about an eighth were seen once. The source was PBMCs, mostly from graft donor cells, collected 360 days after TCRalphabeta/CD19-depleted stem cell transplant. All receptors derive from a male patient younger than 18 who had a stem cell transplant for acute myeloid leukemia, so the T cells may come from the graft donor.

This clonotype was detected a few times. This chain links TRBV6-1 with TRBJ2-1; D is undetermined. The length of the CDR3 is 17 residues. Germline values: CDR1 MNHNS, CDR2 SASEGT. Between the trimmed V and J ends, which lost 6 bases and 0 bases, there was a span of 18 bases. CDR3 in DNA: TGTGCCAGCAGCCCCCCCGTGCCCCTGAGCTCCTACAATGAGCAGTTCTTC. Encoded protein: CASSPPVPLSSYNEQFF.

J is TRBJ1-2 and V is TRBV27; D unresolved. V shed 3 bases and J shed 4 bases, with 12 bases lying between them. This CDR3 contains 14 residues. Germline CDR1 MNHEY, CDR2 SMNVEV (reference sequence). CDR3 sequence reads: CASSFREGGYGYTF. CDR3 sequence (DNA): TGTGCCAGCAGTTTTCGTGAGGGCGGCTATGGCTACACCTTC.

The V and J genes are TRBV20-1 and TRBJ2-3, with D possibly matching TRBD2 (5 bases). Trimming removed 1 base from V and 6 bases from J, with 17 bases in between. Germline V CDR1 and CDR2: DFQATT, SNEGSKA (reference sequence). The CDR3 sequence is 15 residues long. The CDR3, as DNA: TGCAGTGCTAGAGTTGGAGGACTGCCCACGGATACGCAGTATTTT. This codes for CSARVGGLPTDTQYF.

The chain uses TRBV7-2 and TRBJ2-3, with D unresolved. This CDR3 has 15 amino acids. V lost 6 bases and J lost 0, with 13 bases in between. Germline V gene data show CDR1 as SGHTA and CDR2 as FQGNSA. The CDR3 loop reads CASRPAVTSTDTQYF. CDR3 coding DNA: TGTGCCAGCAGGCCGGCAGTCACTAGCACAGATACGCAGTATTTT.

The J gene is TRBJ2-4, the V gene TRBV4-1; D perhaps matches TRBD1 (5 bases). Germline-derived CDR1 and CDR2 are MGHRA and YSYEKL. V was shortened by 1 base and J by 0 bases, with 13 bases between the two germline ends. This CDR3 is 17 amino acids long. The CDR3 reads CASSQVTDPLAKNIQYF. Here the CDR3 DNA reads TGCGCCAGCAGCCAAGTGACAGATCCTTTAGCCAAAAACATTCAGTACTTC.

This clonotype has at least ten counts. V gene TRBV6-5 combines with J gene TRBJ2-5, with 7 bases fitting TRBD1. This CDR3 comprises 14 residues. CDR1 is MNHEY, CDR2 SVGAGI, per germline. V was pared by 4 bases and J by 4 bases, with 6 bases of the junction left unmatched. CDR3 sequence reads: CASSFTGVAETQYF. The CDR3 DNA sequence: TGTGCCAGCAGTTTCACAGGGGTCGCAGAGACCCAGTACTTC.

This clonotype was recorded many times. The CDR3 here is CASSLLAKNIQYF. The CDR3 DNA is TGTGCCAGCAGTTTACTAGCCAAAAACATTCAGTACTTC. The V gene is TRBV12-3 or TRBV12-4, the J gene TRBJ2-4, with D unresolved. This CDR3 is 13 amino acids long. V was clipped by 2 bases and J by 0 bases, with 2 bases between them.

Ten or more counts support this clonotype. The J gene is TRBJ2-7, the V gene TRBV25-1; D tentatively fits TRBD1 or TRBD2 (5 bases each). The CDR3 extends over 13 amino acids. Trimming removed 5 bases from V and 6 bases from J, with 14 bases in between. The V gene's germline CDR1 is MGHDK and CDR2 SYGVNS. The CDR3 loop is CASSWLPGTEQYF. The CDR3 bases are TGTGCCAGCAGTTGGCTCCCCGGGACCGAGCAGTACTTC.

This clonotype has only a few counts. J is TRBJ2-1 and V is TRBV5-1; 12 bases are shared with TRBD2. The J segment lost 4 bases and the V segment lost 3 bases, leaving 8 bases of the junction unmatched. Germline V gene data show CDR1 as SGHRS and CDR2 as YFSETQ. This CDR3 has 17 amino acids. CDR3 sequence: CASSSIRLAGDYNEQFF. The CDR3 nucleotides read TGCGCCAGCAGCTCCATAAGACTAGCGGGAGATTACAATGAGCAGTTCTTC.

This clonotype was seen many times. The chain joins TRBV29-1 to TRBJ2-2, with D unresolved. The germline V gene has CDR1 SQVTM and CDR2 ANQGSEA. The CDR3 covers 11 residues. Trimming shortened V by 4 bases and J by 7 bases, and 7 bases separated the two germline ends. Here the CDR3 reads CSVAEGGELFF. The CDR3 region has the DNA TGCAGCGTTGCTGAAGGCGGGGAGCTGTTTTTT.

The chain employs TRBV19 and TRBJ2-1; 7 nucleotides agree with TRBD2. V lost 4 bases and J lost 6; bases outside the gene matches: 3. The CDR3 is made up of 13 amino acids. Germline V CDR1 and CDR2: LNHDA, SQIVND (reference sequence). CDR3 sequence: CASSNVAGNEQFF. CDR3 in DNA: TGTGCCAGTAGTAACGTAGCGGGCAATGAGCAGTTCTTC.

This clonotype was seen many times. This chain uses TRBV11-1 with TRBJ2-1; D is possibly TRBD2 (7 bases). The CDR3 spans 19 residues. The germline V gene encodes CDR1 SGHAT and CDR2 FQDESV (reference sequence). Trimming left V 6 bases short and J 0 bases short, with 24 bases between. This CDR3 is CASSYPSGASGSSYNEQFF. CDR3 nucleotides: TGTGCCAGCAGTTATCCGTCGGGGGCTAGCGGTAGCTCCTACAATGAGCAGTTCTTC. The full variable domain, with the rest looked up from reference TRBV11-1 and TRBJ2-1, is EAEVAQSPRYKITEKSQAVAFWCDPISGHATLYWYRQILGQGPELLVQFQDESVVDDSQLPKDRFSAERLKGVDSTLKIQPAELGDSAMYLCASSYPSGASGSSYNEQFFGPGTRLTVL.

In its sample, this clonotype was seen many times. This sequence joins TRBV28 and TRBJ2-3, with 10 bases identical to TRBD2. Germline CDR1 is MDHEN and CDR2 is SYDVKM. Trimming cost V 6 bases and J 2 bases; bases outside gene matches: 8. The CDR3 loop spans 16 amino acids. CDR3 residues: CASSSSGRAATDTQYF. Here the CDR3 DNA reads TGTGCCAGCAGCTCAAGCGGGAGGGCCGCCACAGATACGCAGTATTTT.

The sample holds a few counts of this clonotype. The J gene is TRBJ2-5, the V gene TRBV6-1; D is unclear. Looked up from germline, CDR1 is MNHNS and CDR2 is SASEGT. This CDR3 contains 15 residues. Trimming took off 9 bases at V and 1 base at J, with 18 bases between the two ends. The CDR3, as DNA: TGTGCCAGTCATAGGGATAGTTTCTTCCAAGAGACCCAGTACTTC. As protein: CASHRDSFFQETQYF.

The rearrangement links TRBV15 to TRBJ2-7; 13 nucleotides line up with TRBD2. V dropped 0 bases and J dropped 3; count of bases not matched to a gene: 20. The CDR3 is 22 residues long. Germline lookup yields CDR1 LNHNV and CDR2 YYDKDF (reference sequence). In DNA, the CDR3 is TGTGCCACCAGCAGAGATGGGGGGCGAGGTCTGGGAAGACTAGCGGGAGGCTACGAGCAGTACTTC. Translation gives CATSRDGGRGLGRLAGGYEQYF. The complete variable domain, with remaining parts taken from reference TRBV15 and TRBJ2-7, reads DAMVIQNPRYQVTQFGKPVTLSCSQTLNHNVMYWYQQKSSQAPKLLFHYYDKDFNNEADTPDNFQSRRPNTSFCFLDIRSPGLGDTAMYLCATSRDGGRGLGRLAGGYEQYFGPGTRLTVT.

V gene TRBV18 combines with J gene TRBJ2-5; TRBD2 is a possible D gene (5 bases). The CDR3 has 14 residues. V gave up 3 bases and J gave up 2 bases, with 10 bases separating them. CDR1 and CDR2 (germline): KGHSH, LQKENI. The CDR3 reads CASSPEVKQETQYF. CDR3 nucleotides: TGTGCCAGCTCACCGGAGGTTAAACAAGAGACCCAGTACTTC. The complete variable domain, with remaining parts taken from reference TRBV18 and TRBJ2-5, reads NAGVMQNPRHLVRRRGQEARLRCSPMKGHSHVYWYRQLPEEGLKFMVYLQKENIIDESGMPKERFSAEFPKEGPSILRIQQVVRGDSAAYFCASSPEVKQETQYFGPGTRLLVL.

This clonotype occurred a few times. The chain is built from TRBV7-2 and TRBJ2-3; 7 bases map to TRBD2. The germline CDR1 and CDR2 sequences are SGHTA and FQGNSA. The trim removed 1 base at V and 3 bases at J, leaving 7 bases unmatched. The CDR3 spans 16 residues. The CDR3 loop is CASSLGILAVTDTQYF. The CDR3 nucleotides read TGTGCCAGCAGCTTAGGGATTCTAGCGGTTACAGATACGCAGTATTTT.

Many counts were recorded for this clonotype. The chain links TRBV28 to TRBJ2-7; 7 bases map to TRBD2. The V segment lost 2 bases and the J segment 2 bases; nucleotides outside the gene matches: 6. CDR1 is MDHEN, CDR2 SYDVKM, per germline. The length of the CDR3 is 15 residues. CDR3 nucleotide sequence: TGTGCCAGCAGTTTAGCGGGAGAGGGTGCCTACGAGCAGTACTTC. Translation: CASSLAGEGAYEQYF.

This clonotype was counted between two and nine times. The chain has TRBV28 and TRBJ1-2; TRBD1 matches 11 bases. CDR1 is MDHEN, CDR2 SYDVKM, per germline. Unmatched junction bases numbered 8, after V lost 6 bases and J lost 8 bases. The CDR3 has 14 amino acids. CDR3 protein: CASRPGQGAEGYTF. The DNA of the CDR3 is TGTGCCAGCAGACCCGGACAGGGGGCAGAAGGCTACACCTTC.

This clonotype was picked up many times. The chain couples TRBV29-1 to TRBJ2-1, with D maybe TRBD2 (6 bases). Trimming shortened V by 4 bases and J by 5 bases, and 15 bases separated the two germline ends. This CDR3 has 14 residues. Germline CDR1 is SQVTM and CDR2 is ANQGSEA. CDR3 loop: CSVVSRETDNEQFF. The DNA for the CDR3 is TGCAGCGTTGTATCTCGGGAGACGGACAATGAGCAGTTCTTC.

J is TRBJ2-7 and V is TRBV6-6; D is unresolved. Per the germline V gene, CDR1 is MNHNY and CDR2 is SVGAGI (reference sequence). The V end was cut by 4 bases, the J end by 5 bases, with 9 bases between. CDR3 length equals 12 residues. The CDR3 is CASSSSVHEQYF. As DNA, the CDR3 is TGTGCCAGCAGTTCTTCCGTTCACGAGCAGTACTTC.

J is TRBJ1-1 and V is TRBV5-4; no definite D call. Germline V gene lookup returns CDR1 SGHNT and CDR2 YYREEE (reference sequence). The CDR3 sequence is 14 residues long. Trimming removed 4 bases from V and 2 bases from J, with 12 bases in between. CDR3 residues: CASSPKSANTEAFF. The DNA for the CDR3 is TGTGCCAGCAGCCCCAAATCCGCTAACACTGAAGCTTTCTTT.